A single sample is the source of the 8 T cell receptor beta chains below, sequenced in a study of T cell responses to AZD1222 COVID-19 vaccine. Using immunoSEQ multiplex PCR, the repertoire was profiled, and TCRdb retains in-frame clones only, with some absent. The sample lists about 150,000 clones; approximately 92% were seen once. Sequences were derived from peripheral blood, sampled 28 days after the second AZD1222 dose. These receptors were collected from an adult who received the AZD1222 COVID-19 vaccine.

The gene calls are TRBV24-1 and TRBJ2-7; D perhaps matches TRBD1 (5 bases). The CDR3 consists of 13 residues. The germline V gene has CDR1 KGHDR and CDR2 SFDVKD. Trimming pared 5 bases from V and 2 bases from J, leaving 9 bases between. The CDR3 loop reads CATSGPGTYEQYF. In DNA, the CDR3 is TGTGCCACCAGTGGGCCAGGGACCTACGAGCAGTACTTC.

The chain has TRBV6-5 and TRBJ2-7; TRBD1 is a possible D gene (5 bases). The germline CDR1 and CDR2 sequences are MNHEY and SVGAGI. This CDR3 comprises 13 residues. V was clipped by 0 bases and J by 5 bases, with 8 bases between them. In DNA, the CDR3 is TGTGCCAGCAGTTACTCCAGACAGAACGAGCAGTACTTC. As protein: CASSYSRQNEQYF.

V gene TRBV7-2 combines with J gene TRBJ2-7; TRBD2 agrees at 13 bases. The J segment lost 2 bases and the V segment lost 1 base, leaving 11 bases of the junction unmatched. There are 19 residues in the CDR3. Looked up from germline, CDR1 is SGHTA and CDR2 is FQGNSA. CDR3 nucleotide sequence: TGTGCCAGCAGCTTAGGGACTAGCGGGGGATTCTTAGGTCCCTACGAGCAGTACTTC. This encodes CASSLGTSGGFLGPYEQYF.

This chain links TRBV3-1 (or the pseudogene TRBV3-2) with TRBJ1-5; D may be TRBD1 (5 bases). CDR3 length: 15 residues. V lost 4 bases and J lost 4, with 14 bases in between. Germline loops: CDR1 LGHDT, CDR2 YNNKEL (reference sequence). The DNA of the CDR3 is TGTGCCAGCAGCCTCGGGGACGGACGGAATCAGCCCCAGCATTTT. This sequence encodes CASSLGDGRNQPQHF.

The rearrangement links TRBV2 to TRBJ1-3; unclear D gene. Trimming removed 4 bases from V and 0 bases from J, with 7 bases in between. CDR3 length: 14 amino acids. Germline CDR1 SNHLY, CDR2 FYNNEI. The CDR3 here is CASSGADSGNTIYF. Written as DNA, the CDR3 is TGTGCCAGCAGTGGGGCGGACTCTGGAAACACCATATATTTT.

The J gene is TRBJ2-1, the V gene TRBV20-1; 11 nucleotides agree with TRBD2. The CDR3 has 16 amino acids. After removal of 3 bases from V and 0 bases from J, the junction contained 4 bases not matched to a gene. From germline, CDR1 is DFQATT and CDR2 SNEGSKA (reference sequence). CDR3 DNA sequence: TGCAGTGCTAGTGATACTAGCGGGAGCTCCTACAATGAGCAGTTCTTC. It yields the protein CSASDTSGSSYNEQFF.

This chain connects TRBV5-1 to TRBJ2-2; tentatively, D is TRBD1 (6 bases). The germline V gene has CDR1 SGHRS and CDR2 YFSETQ. Trimming stripped 0 bases from V and 0 bases from J, with 21 bases between. This CDR3 is built from 20 residues. Here the CDR3 reads CASSLVSETGIVTNTGELFF. CDR3 in DNA: TGCGCCAGCAGCTTGGTTTCTGAGACAGGCATAGTTACGAACACCGGGGAGCTGTTTTTT.

V is TRBV11-2 and J is TRBJ1-6; the D is unclear. The CDR3 is 14 residues long. Trimming took off 3 bases at V and 0 bases at J, with 3 bases between the two ends. Germline loops: CDR1 SGHAT, CDR2 FQNNGV. The CDR3 region has the DNA TGTGCCAGCAGCTTTAGCTCCTATAATTCACCCCTCCACTTT. Translated: CASSFSSYNSPLHF.